The 8 T cell receptor beta chains in this list originate from one sample, sequenced in a study of Ad26.COV2.S vaccination and SARS-CoV-2 variants. Treatment here: around 19 received Ad26.COV2.S at low or high dose, single or two shots; 5 received placebo; per-sample allocation not given. The samples date from day 63 after the first vaccine or placebo injection. The assay was immunoSEQ multiplex PCR, and TCRdb's table has in-frame clones only and misses some. This table holds roughly 320,000 clones, 87% found once. The material sequenced was peripheral blood, taken in a trial of Ad26.COV2.S vaccine versus placebo. The receptors derive from a person between 18 and 59 years old who received the Ad26.COV2.S COVID-19 vaccine or a placebo.

The chain combines TRBV5-1 with TRBJ2-2; tentative D call: TRBD1 (6 bases). CDR1 and CDR2 from the germline V gene are SGHRS and YFSETQ. Trimming stripped 3 bases from V and 6 bases from J, with 18 bases between. The CDR3 covers 16 residues. The CDR3 protein is CASSSTGGDGSGELFF. Written as DNA, the CDR3 is TGCGCCAGCAGCTCGACAGGAGGAGATGGCTCCGGGGAGCTGTTTTTT.

This rearrangement joins TRBV2 to TRBJ2-5; 9 bases map to TRBD1. Trimming cost V 11 bases and J 5 bases; bases outside gene matches: 12. Germline-derived CDR1 and CDR2 are SNHLY and FYNNEI. This CDR3 has 14 residues. CDR3 in DNA: TGTGCCGGCAAACGACAGGGGGGGTCGGAGACCCAGTACTTC. This sequence encodes CAGKRQGGSETQYF.

The gene calls are TRBV12-3 or TRBV12-4 and TRBJ1-2; D ambiguous. This CDR3 spans 13 amino acids. The V and J ends lost 5 bases and 6 bases respectively, with 13 bases between them. The CDR3 region is CASSPGEENGYTF. The CDR3 DNA sequence: TGTGCCAGCAGTCCCGGGGAGGAGAATGGCTACACCTTC.

The genes are TRBV4-3 and TRBJ2-5; possibly TRBD1 for D (5 bases). V was shortened by 0 bases and J by 2 bases, with 10 bases between the two germline ends. The CDR3 totals 15 residues. Germline assignment: CDR1 LGHNA and CDR2 YSLEER. This chain's CDR3 is CASSQEGQGQETQYF. Here the CDR3 DNA reads TGCGCCAGCAGCCAAGAGGGGCAGGGACAAGAGACCCAGTACTTC.

The J gene is TRBJ1-5, the V gene TRBV2; 7 positions agree with TRBD1. V was clipped by 10 bases and J by 4 bases; unmatched bases: 10. Per germline, CDR1 SNHLY and CDR2 FYNNEI. The CDR3 is 14 amino acids. DNA of the CDR3: TGTGCCAACAGGAGAGGGGGCTCTAATCAGCCCCAGCATTTT. This gives the protein CANRRGGSNQPQHF.

V is TRBV30 and J is TRBJ2-7, with D possibly being TRBD1 or TRBD2 (5 bases each). The CDR3 has 14 residues. Germline assignment: CDR1 GTSNPN and CDR2 SVGIG (reference sequence). V shed 4 bases and J shed 0 bases, with 13 bases lying between them. The DNA for the CDR3 is TGTGCCTGGAACCGGGACGGAAACTCCTACGAGCAGTACTTC. Protein: CAWNRDGNSYEQYF. The entire variable domain, with the rest obtained from reference TRBV30 and TRBJ2-7, is as follows: SQTIHQWPATLVQPVGSPLSLECTVEGTSNPNLYWYRQAAGRGLQLLFYSVGIGQISSEVPQNLSASRPQDRQFILSSKKLLLSDSGFYLCAWNRDGNSYEQYFGPGTRLTVT.

This chain links TRBV12-3 or TRBV12-4 with TRBJ2-7; 8 bases agree with TRBD2. The CDR3 is 13 amino acids. V was pared by 3 bases and J by 5 bases, with 3 bases of the junction left unmatched. CDR3 bases: TGTGCCAGCAGTTTGGCGGGGGGCCACGAGCAGTACTTC. It translates to CASSLAGGHEQYF.

V and J are TRBV11-3 and TRBJ2-7, with unresolved D. The germline V gene encodes CDR1 SGHNT and CDR2 YENEEA. The CDR3 has 13 residues. V was clipped by 2 bases and J by 5 bases, with 10 bases between them. The CDR3 bases are TGTGCCAGCAGCTTAAGTCGACAAAACGAGCAGTACTTC. This codes for CASSLSRQNEQYF.